Sequencing of this TCR beta chain was carried out in a study of T cells in Graves' hyperthyroidism and ophthalmopathy. Study summary: At the time of initial diagnosis and before any treatment, peripheral blood was collected. Study observations and caveats: Most thyroid clonotypes expanded above 0.001 were also detected in blood.

The germline V gene encodes CDR1 SGHNT and CDR2 YENEEA. Trimming left V 2 bases short and J 7 bases short, with 14 bases between. CDR3 length: 14 residues. The CDR3 regions of TCR beta were amplified from RNA transcripts. First-round RT-PCR with HTBI primers amplified the TCR CDR3 region. Each CDR3 protein is one row after TCRdb ran MiXCR on the multiplex PCR reads. This table holds 550,000 to 650,000 distinct CDR3 sequences, around 14% found once. Ten or more counts support this clonotype. Its antigen is undetermined. Sequencing was carried out using blood. This receptor was identified in a woman aged 25 to 45 with Graves' hyperthyroidism that later progressed to Graves' ophthalmopathy. This chain uses TRBV11-3 with TRBJ1-2, with a weak D call TRBD1 (5 bases). This CDR3 is CASSLSGPGSGYTF. CDR3 nucleotides: TGTGCCAGCAGCTTATCGGGCCCAGGGAGTGGCTACACCTTC.